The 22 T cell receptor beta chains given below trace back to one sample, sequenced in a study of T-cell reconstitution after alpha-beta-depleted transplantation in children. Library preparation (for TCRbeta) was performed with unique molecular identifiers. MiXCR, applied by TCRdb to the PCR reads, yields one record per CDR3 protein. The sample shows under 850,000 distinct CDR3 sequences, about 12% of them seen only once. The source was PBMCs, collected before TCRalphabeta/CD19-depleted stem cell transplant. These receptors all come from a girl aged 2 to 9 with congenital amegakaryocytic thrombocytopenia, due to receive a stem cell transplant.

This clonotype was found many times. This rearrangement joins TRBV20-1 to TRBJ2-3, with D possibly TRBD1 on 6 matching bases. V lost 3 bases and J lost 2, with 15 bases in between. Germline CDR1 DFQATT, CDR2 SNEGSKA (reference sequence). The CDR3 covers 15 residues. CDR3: CSASPLAGDTDTQYF. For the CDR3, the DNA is TGCAGTGCTAGTCCCTTAGCAGGGGACACAGATACGCAGTATTTT.

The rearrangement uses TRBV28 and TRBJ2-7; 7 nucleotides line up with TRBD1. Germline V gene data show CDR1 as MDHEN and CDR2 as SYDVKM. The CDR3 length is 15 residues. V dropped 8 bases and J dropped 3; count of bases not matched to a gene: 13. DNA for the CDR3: TGTGCCAGCGGGCGATCGGACAGGCCCCTCTACGAGCAGTACTTC. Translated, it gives CASGRSDRPLYEQYF.

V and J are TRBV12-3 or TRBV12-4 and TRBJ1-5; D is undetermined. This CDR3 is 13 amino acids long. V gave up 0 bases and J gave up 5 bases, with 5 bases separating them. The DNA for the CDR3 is TGTGCCAGCAGTTTAGCTCAATATCAGCCCCAGCATTTT. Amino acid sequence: CASSLAQYQPQHF.

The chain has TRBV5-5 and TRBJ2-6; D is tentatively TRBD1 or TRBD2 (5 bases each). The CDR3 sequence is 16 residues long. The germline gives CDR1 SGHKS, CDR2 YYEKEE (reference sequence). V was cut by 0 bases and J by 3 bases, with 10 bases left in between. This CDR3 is CASSLDGGGGANVLTF. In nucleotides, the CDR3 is TGTGCCAGCAGCTTGGATGGGGGTGGTGGGGCCAACGTCCTGACTTTC.

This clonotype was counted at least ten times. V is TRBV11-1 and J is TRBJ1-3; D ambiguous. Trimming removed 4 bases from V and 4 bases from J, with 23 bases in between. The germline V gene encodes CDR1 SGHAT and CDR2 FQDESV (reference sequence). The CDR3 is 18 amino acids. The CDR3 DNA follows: TGTGCCAGCAGCTCAACCGCTATGCGGCCGGAGACCGGAAACACCATATATTTT. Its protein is CASSSTAMRPETGNTIYF.

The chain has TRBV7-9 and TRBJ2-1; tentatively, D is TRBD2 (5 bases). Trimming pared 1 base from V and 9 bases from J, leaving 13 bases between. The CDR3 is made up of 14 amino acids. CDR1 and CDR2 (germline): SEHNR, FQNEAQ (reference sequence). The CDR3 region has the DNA TGTGCCAGCAGCTTAGAACGAGAAGGAGGTGAGCAGTTCTTC. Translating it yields CASSLEREGGEQFF.

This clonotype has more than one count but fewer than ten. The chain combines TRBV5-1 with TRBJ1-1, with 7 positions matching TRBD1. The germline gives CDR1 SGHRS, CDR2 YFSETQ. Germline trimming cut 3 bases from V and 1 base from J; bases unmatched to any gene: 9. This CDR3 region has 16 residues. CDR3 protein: CASSYSGTAKNTEAFF. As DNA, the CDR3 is TGCGCCAGCAGCTACTCCGGGACAGCCAAGAACACTGAAGCTTTCTTT.

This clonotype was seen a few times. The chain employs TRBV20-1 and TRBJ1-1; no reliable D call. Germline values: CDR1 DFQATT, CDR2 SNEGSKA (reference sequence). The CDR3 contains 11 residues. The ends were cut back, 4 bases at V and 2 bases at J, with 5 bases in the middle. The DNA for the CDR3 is TGCAGTGCTACAACCAACACTGAAGCTTTCTTT. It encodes CSATTNTEAFF.

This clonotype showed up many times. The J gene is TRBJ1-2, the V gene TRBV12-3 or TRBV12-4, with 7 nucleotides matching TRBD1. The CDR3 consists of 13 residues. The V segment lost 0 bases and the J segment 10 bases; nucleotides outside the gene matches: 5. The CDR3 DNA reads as TGTGCCAGCAGTTTAGCGGAGGGGGCGGTCTACACCTTC. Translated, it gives CASSLAEGAVYTF.

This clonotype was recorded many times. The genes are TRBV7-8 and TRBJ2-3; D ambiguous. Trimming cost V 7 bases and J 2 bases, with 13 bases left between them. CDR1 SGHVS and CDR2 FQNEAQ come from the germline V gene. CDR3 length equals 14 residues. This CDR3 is CASIPDLDTDTQYF. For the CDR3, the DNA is TGTGCCAGCATCCCCGACTTGGACACAGATACGCAGTATTTT.

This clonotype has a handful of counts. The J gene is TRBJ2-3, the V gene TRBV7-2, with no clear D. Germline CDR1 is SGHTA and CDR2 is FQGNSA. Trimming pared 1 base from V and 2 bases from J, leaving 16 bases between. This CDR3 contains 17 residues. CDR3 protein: CASSLGNIYYSTDTQYF. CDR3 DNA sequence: TGTGCCAGCAGCTTAGGGAACATATACTACTCCACAGATACGCAGTATTTT. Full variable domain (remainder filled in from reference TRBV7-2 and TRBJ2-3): GAGVSQSPSNKVTEKGKDVELRCDPISGHTALYWYRQSLGQGLEFLIYFQGNSAPDKSGLPSDRFSAERTGGSVSTLTIQRTQQEDSAVYLCASSLGNIYYSTDTQYFGPGTRLTVL.

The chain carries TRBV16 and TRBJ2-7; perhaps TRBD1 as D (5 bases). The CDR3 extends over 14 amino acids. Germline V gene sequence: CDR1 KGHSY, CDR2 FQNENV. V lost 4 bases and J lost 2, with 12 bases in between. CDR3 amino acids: CASSPMDITYEQYF. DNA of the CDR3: TGTGCCAGCAGCCCTATGGACATCACCTACGAGCAGTACTTC.

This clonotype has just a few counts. DNA for the CDR3: TGCAGTGCTGCCCTCGGACTAGCGGGAGGGAGCGAGCAAGAGACCCAGTACTTC. This sequence encodes CSAALGLAGGSEQETQYF. The V call is TRBV20-1, the J call TRBJ2-5; 15 positions match TRBD2. CDR3 length: 18 amino acids. V shed 5 bases and J 2 bases; nucleotides not matched to a gene: 12. CDR1 is DFQATT, CDR2 SNEGSKA, per germline (reference sequence).

CDR3 DNA: TGCGCCAGTACCGACGGAACCTCTGGAAACACCATATATTTT. It codes for CASTDGTSGNTIYF. The V gene is TRBV5-1, the J gene TRBJ1-3; D is unresolved. Trimming took off 8 bases at V and 0 bases at J, with 12 bases between the two ends. This CDR3 comprises 14 residues. Germline V CDR1 and CDR2: SGHRS, YFSETQ.

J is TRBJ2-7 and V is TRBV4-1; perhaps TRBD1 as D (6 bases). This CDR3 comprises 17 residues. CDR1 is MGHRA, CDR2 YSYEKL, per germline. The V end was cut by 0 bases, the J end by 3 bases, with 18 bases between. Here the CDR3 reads CASSQESGQLLGYEQYF. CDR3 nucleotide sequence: TGCGCCAGCAGCCAAGAAAGCGGACAGCTGTTGGGCTACGAGCAGTACTTC.

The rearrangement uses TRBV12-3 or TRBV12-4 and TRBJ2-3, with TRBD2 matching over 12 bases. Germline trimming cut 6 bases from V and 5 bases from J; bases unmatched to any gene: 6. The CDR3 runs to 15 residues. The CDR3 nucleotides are TGTGCCAGCAGACTAGCGGGAGGCCAGGGAGATACGCAGTATTTT. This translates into CASRLAGGQGDTQYF.

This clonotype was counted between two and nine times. CDR3: CASTALGDTQYF. CDR3 nucleotide sequence: TGTGCCAGCACCGCCCTAGGGGATACGCAGTATTTT. The chain couples TRBV7-2 to TRBJ2-3; D not certain. Germline loops: CDR1 SGHTA, CDR2 FQGNSA. CDR3 length: 12 residues. The V end lost 7 bases, the J end lost 6 bases, and 11 bases lay between the germline ends.

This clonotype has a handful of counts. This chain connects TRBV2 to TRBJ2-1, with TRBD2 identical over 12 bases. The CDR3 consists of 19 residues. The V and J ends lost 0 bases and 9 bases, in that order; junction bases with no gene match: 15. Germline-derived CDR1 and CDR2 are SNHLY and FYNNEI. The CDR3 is CASSEALRASGRVLGEQFF. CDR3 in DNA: TGTGCCAGCAGTGAAGCGCTTCGGGCTAGCGGGAGGGTTTTAGGTGAGCAGTTCTTC.

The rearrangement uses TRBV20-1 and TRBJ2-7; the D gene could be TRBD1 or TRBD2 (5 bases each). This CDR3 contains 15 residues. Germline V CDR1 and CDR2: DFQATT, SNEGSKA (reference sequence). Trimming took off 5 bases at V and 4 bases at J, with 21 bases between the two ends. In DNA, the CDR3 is TGCAGTGCTCGAACCCGGGACCAACTGCCATACGAGCAGTACTTC. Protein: CSARTRDQLPYEQYF.

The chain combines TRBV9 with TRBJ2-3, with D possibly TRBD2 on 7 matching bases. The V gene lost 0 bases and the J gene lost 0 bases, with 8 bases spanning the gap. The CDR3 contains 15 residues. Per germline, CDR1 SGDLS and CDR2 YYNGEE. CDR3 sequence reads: CASSVEGGSTDTQYF. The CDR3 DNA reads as TGTGCCAGCAGCGTAGAGGGGGGGAGCACAGATACGCAGTATTTT. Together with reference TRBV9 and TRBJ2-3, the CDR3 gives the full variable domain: DSGVTQTPKHLITATGQRVTLRCSPRSGDLSVYWYQQSLDQGLQFLIQYYNGEERAKGNILERFSAQQFPDLHSELNLSSLELGDSALYFCASSVEGGSTDTQYFGPGTRLTVL.

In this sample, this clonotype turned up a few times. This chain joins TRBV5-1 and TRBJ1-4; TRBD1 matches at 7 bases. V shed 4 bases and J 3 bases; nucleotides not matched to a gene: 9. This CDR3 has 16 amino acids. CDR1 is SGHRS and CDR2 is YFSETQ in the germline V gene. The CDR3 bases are TGCGCCAGCAGCCACCGCCGACAGGGTTCTAATGAAAAACTGTTTTTT. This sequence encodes CASSHRRQGSNEKLFF.

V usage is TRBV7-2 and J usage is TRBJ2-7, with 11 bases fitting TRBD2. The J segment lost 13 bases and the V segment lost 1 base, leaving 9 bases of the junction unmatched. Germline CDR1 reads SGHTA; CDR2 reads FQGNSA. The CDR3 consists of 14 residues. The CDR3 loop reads CASSLGGYTSGSYF. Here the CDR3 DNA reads TGTGCCAGCAGCTTAGGAGGGTACACTAGCGGGAGCTACTTC.